At least ten counts were recorded for the clone carrying this TCR beta chain. Its specificity is not known. The junction departs from the called germline gene at one end, perhaps through a read error. Other DNA sequences within the sample encode an identical CDR3. The data were obtained in a study of metastatic and nonmetastatic thyroid tumors. Overall study: Patients with malignant and benign thyroid disease provided blood and tumor or nodule tissue, whose repertoires were compared. Study outcomes and limitations: Malignant thyroid tumors reportedly had TCR beta diversity that was significantly higher than in benign nodules, in blood and tumor.

The authors' processing: Across clinicopathological groups, CDR3 differences served as the basis for building a distant-metastasis classifier for papillary thyroid cancer. From the PCR reads, TCRdb re-called clones with MiXCR. These V and J calls are TCRdb output, not the study's own analysis. Of roughly 30,000 clones in the sample, over 20% were seen once. The CDR3 is 12 residues long. Per germline, CDR1 LNHDA and CDR2 SQIVND (reference sequence). Thyroid surgery took place with no prior treatment in any patient. The clonotype comes from a female donor with papillary thyroid cancer or a benign thyroid nodule (not recorded which). Some clones in this sample may be carry-over from other donors' samples. Input material: blood. The rearrangement links TRBV19 to TRBJ1-1; 9 bases are a match to TRBD1. CDR3 sequence: CASGQGTTEAFF. In DNA, the CDR3 is TGTGCCAGTGGACAGGGGACCACTGAAGCTTTCTTC.